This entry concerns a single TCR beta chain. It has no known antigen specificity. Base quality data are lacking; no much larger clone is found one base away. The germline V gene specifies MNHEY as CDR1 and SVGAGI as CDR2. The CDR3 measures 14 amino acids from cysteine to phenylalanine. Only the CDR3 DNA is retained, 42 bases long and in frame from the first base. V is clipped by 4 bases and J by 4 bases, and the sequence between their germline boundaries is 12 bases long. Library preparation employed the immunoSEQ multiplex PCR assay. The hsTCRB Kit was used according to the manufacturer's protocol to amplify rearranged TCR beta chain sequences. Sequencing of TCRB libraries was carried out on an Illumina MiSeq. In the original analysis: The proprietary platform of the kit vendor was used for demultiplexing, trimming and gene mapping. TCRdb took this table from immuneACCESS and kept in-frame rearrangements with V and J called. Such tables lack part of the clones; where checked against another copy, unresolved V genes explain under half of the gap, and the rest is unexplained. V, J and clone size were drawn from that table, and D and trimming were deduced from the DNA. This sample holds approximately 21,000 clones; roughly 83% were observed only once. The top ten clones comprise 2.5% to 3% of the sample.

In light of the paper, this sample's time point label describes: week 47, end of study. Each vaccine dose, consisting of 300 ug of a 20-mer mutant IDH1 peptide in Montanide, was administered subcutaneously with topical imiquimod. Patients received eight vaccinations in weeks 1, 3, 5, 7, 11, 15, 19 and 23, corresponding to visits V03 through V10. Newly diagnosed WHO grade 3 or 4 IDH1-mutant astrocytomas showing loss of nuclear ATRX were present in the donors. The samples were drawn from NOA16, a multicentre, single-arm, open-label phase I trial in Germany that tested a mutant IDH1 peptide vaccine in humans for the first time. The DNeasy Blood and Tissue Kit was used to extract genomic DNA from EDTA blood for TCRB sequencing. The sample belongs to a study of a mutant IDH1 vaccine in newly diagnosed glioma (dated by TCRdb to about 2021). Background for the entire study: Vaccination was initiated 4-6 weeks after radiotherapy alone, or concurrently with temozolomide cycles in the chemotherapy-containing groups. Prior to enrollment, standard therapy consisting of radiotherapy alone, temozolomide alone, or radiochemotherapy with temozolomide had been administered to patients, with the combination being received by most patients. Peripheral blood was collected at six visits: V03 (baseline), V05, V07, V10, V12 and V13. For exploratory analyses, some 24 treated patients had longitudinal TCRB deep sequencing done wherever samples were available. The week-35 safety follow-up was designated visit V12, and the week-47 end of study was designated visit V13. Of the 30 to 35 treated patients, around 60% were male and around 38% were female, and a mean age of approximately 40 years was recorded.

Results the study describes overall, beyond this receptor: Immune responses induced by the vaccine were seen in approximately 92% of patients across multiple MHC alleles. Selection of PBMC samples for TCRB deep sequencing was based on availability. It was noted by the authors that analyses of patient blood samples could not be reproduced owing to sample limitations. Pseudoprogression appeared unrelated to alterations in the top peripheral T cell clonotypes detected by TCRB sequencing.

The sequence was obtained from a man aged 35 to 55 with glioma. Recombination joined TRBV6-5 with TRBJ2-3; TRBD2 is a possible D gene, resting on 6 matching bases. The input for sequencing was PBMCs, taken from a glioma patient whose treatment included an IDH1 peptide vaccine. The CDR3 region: CASSFLRRADTQYF. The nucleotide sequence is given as TGTGCCAGCAGTTTTCTGAGGAGGGCAGATACGCAGTATTTT.